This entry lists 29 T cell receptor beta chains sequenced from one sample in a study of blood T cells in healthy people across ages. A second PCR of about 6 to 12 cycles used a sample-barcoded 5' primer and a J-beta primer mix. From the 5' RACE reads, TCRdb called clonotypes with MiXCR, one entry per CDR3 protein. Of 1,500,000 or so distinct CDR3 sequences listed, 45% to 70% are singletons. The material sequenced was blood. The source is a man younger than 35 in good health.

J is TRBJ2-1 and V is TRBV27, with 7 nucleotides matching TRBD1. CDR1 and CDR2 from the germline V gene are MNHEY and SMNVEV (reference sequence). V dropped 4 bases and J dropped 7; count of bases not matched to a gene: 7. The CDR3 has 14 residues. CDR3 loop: CASSSGQNLNEQFF. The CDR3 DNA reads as TGTGCCAGCAGTTCGGGACAGAACTTAAATGAGCAGTTCTTC.

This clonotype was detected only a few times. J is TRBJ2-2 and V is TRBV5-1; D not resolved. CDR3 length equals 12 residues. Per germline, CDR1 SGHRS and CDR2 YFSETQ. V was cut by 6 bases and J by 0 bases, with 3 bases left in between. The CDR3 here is CASTTNTGELFF. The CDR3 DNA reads TGCGCCAGCACTACGAACACCGGGGAGCTGTTTTTT.

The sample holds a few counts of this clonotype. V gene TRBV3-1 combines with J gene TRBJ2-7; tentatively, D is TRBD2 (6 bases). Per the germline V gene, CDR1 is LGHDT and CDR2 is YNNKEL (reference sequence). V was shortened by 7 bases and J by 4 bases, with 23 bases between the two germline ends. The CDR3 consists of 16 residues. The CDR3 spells CASTTPMRDAGYEQYF. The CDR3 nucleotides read TGTGCCAGCACCACCCCTATGCGGGACGCTGGGTACGAGCAGTACTTC.

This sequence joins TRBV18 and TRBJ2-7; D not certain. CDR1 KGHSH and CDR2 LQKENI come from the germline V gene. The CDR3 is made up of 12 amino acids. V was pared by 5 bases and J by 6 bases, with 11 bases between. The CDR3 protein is CASSEVDFEQYF. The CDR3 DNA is TGTGCCAGCTCAGAGGTCGATTTCGAGCAGTACTTC.

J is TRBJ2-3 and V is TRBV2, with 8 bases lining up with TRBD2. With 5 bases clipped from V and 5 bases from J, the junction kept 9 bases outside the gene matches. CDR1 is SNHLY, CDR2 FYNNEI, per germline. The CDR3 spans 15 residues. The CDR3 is CASSSRSGRVDTQYF. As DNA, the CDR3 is TGTGCCAGCAGTTCCCGAAGCGGGAGAGTAGATACGCAGTATTTT.

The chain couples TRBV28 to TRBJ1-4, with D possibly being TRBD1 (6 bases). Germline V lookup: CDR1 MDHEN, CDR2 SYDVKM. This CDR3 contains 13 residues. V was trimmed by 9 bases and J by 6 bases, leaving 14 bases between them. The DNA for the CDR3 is TGTGCCAGTGGATTACAGGGCGATGAAAAACTGTTTTTT. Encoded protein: CASGLQGDEKLFF.

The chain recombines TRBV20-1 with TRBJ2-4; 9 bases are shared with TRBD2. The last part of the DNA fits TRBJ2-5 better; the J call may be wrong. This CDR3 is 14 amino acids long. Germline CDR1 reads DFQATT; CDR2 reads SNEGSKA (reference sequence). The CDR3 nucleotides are TGCAGTGCTGAAAGCGGGGGGTCCCAAGAGACCCAGTACTTC. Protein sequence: CSAESGGSQETQYF.

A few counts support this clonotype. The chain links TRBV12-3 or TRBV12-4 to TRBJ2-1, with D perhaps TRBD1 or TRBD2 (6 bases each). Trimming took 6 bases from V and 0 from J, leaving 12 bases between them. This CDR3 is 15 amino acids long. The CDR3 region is CASREGGGSYNEQFF. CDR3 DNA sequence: TGTGCCAGCAGAGAAGGGGGAGGCTCCTACAATGAGCAGTTCTTC.

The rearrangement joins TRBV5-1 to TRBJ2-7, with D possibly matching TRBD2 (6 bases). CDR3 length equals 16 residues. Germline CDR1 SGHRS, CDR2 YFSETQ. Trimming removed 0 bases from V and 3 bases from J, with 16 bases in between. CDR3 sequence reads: CASSLAPSRGNYEQYF. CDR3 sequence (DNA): TGCGCCAGCAGCTTGGCCCCCTCACGGGGGAACTACGAGCAGTACTTC.

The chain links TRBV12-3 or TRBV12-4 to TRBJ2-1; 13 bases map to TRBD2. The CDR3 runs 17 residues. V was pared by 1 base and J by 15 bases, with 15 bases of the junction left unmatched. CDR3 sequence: CASSLGPTSGRARVSFF. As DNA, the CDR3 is TGTGCCAGCAGTTTAGGGCCCACTAGCGGGAGGGCCCGGGTTTCGTTCTTC.

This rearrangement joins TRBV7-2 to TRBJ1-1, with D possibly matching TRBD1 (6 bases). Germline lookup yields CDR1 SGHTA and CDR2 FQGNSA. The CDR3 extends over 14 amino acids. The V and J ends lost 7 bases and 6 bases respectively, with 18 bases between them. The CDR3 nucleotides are TGTGCCAGCAACTCAGTACAGGGATTCGCTGAAGCTTTCTTT. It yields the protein CASNSVQGFAEAFF.

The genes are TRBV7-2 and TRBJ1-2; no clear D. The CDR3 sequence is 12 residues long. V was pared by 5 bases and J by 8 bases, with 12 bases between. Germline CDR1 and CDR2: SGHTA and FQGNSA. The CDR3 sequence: CASSPSDLGYTF. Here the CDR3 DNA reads TGTGCCAGCAGCCCCAGTGATTTGGGCTACACCTTC.

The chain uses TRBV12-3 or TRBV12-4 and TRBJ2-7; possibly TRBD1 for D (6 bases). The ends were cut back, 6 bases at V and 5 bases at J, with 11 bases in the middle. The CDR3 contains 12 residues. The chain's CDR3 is CASSRDIHEQYF. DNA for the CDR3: TGTGCCAGCAGCCGGGACATCCACGAGCAGTACTTC.

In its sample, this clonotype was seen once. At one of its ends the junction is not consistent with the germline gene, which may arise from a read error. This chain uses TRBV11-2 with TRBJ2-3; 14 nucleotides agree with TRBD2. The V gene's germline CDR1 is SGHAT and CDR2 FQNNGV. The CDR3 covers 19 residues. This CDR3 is CACSFSRLAGGLGTDTQYF. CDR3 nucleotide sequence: TGTGCCTGCAGCTTTAGTCGACTAGCGGGGGGGCTTGGCACAGATACGCAGTATTTT.

CDR3 bases: TGTGCCAGTACGACAGGGGCCGGTGGCTACACCTTC. It yields the protein CASTTGAGGYTF. The chain uses TRBV2 and TRBJ1-2; 8 bases map to TRBD1. CDR3 length: 12 amino acids. V was clipped by 9 bases and J by 7 bases; unmatched bases: 7. In germline, CDR1 is SNHLY, CDR2 FYNNEI.

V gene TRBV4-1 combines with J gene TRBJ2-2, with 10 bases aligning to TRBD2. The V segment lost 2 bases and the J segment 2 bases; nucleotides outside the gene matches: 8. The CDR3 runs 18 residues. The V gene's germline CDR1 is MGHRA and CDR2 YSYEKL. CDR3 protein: CASSQSPSGGTNTGELFF. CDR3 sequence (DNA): TGCGCCAGCAGCCAATCCCCTAGCGGGGGAACCAACACCGGGGAGCTGTTTTTT.

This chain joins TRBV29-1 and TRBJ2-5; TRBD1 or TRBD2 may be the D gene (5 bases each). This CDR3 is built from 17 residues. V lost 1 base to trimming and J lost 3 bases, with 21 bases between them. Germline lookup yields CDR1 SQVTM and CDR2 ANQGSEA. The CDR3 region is CSVEGTLWGPAKETQYF. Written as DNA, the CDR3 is TGCAGCGTTGAAGGAACATTGTGGGGACCGGCCAAAGAGACCCAGTACTTC.

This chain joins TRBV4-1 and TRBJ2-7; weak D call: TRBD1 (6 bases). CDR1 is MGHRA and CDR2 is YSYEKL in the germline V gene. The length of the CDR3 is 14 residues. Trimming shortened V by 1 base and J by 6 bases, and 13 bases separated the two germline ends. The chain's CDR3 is CASSQGQVSREQYF. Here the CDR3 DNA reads TGCGCCAGCAGCCAAGGACAGGTTTCTCGCGAGCAGTACTTC.

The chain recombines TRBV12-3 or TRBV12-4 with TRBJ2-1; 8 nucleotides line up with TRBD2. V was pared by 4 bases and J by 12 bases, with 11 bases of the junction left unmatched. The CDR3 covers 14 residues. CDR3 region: CASSSVPGLEGQFF. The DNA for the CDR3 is TGTGCCAGCAGTTCCGTCCCGGGACTAGAAGGGCAGTTCTTC.

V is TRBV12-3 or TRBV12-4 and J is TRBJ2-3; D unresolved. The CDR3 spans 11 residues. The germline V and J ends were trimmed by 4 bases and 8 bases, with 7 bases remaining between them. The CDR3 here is CASSSDPTQYF. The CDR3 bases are TGTGCCAGCAGTTCGGACCCTACGCAGTATTTT.

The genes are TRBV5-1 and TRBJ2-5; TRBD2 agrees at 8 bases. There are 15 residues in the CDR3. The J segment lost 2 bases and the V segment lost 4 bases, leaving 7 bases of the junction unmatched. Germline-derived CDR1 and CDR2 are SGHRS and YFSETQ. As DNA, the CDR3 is TGCGCCAGCAGCCGCTACACTAGCGGACAAGAGACCCAGTACTTC. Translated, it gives CASSRYTSGQETQYF.

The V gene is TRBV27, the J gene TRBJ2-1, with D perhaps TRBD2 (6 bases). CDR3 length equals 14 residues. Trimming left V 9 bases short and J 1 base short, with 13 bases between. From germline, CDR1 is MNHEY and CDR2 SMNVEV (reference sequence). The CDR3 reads CASKAGHSYNEQFF. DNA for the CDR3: TGTGCCAGTAAAGCGGGCCATTCCTACAATGAGCAGTTCTTC.

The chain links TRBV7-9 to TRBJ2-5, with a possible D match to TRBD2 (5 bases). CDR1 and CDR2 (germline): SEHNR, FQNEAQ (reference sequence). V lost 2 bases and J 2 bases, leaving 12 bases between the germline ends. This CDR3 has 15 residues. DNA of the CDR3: TGTGCCAGCAGCTTAATTCCCGGGGTGCAAGAGACCCAGTACTTC. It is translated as CASSLIPGVQETQYF.

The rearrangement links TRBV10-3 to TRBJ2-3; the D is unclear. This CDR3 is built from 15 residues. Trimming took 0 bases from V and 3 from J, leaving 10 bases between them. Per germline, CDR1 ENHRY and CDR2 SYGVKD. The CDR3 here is CAISESLDGTDTQYF. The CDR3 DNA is TGTGCCATCAGTGAGTCCCTTGATGGGACAGATACGCAGTATTTT.

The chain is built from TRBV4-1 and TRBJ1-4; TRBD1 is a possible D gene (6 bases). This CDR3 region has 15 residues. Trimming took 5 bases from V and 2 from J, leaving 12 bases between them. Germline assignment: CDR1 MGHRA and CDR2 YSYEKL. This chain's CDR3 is CASSNQQGTNEKLFF. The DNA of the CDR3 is TGCGCCAGCAGCAACCAACAGGGTACTAATGAAAAACTGTTTTTT.

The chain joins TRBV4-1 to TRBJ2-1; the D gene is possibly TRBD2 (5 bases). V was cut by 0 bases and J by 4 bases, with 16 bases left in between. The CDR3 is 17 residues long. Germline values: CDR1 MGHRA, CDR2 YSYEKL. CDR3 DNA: TGCGCCAGCAGCCAAGACCCCAGCGGTGTGGAGTACAATGAGCAGTTCTTC. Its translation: CASSQDPSGVEYNEQFF.

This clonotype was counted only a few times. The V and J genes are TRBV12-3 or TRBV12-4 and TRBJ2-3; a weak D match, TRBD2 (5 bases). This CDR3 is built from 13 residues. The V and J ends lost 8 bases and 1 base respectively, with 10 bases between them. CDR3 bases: TGTGCCAGCTTCACTAGTCGCACAGATACGCAGTATTTT. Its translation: CASFTSRTDTQYF.

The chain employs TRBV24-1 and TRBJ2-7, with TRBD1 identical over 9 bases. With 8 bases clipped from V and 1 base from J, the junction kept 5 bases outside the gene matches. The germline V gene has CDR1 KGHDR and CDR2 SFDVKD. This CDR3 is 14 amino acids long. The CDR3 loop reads CATIETGGSYEQYF. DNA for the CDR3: TGTGCCACCATCGAGACAGGGGGTTCCTACGAGCAGTACTTC.

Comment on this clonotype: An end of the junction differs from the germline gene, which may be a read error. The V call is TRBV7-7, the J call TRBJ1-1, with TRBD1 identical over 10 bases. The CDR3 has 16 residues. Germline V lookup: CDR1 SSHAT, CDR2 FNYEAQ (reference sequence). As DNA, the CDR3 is TGTGCTAGCAGCGAGATCGGACAGGGGGTGGGCACTGAAGCTTTCTTT. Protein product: CASSEIGQGVGTEAFF. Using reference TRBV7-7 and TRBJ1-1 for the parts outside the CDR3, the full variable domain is GAGVSQSPRYKVTKRGQDVTLRCDPISSHATLYWYQQALGQGPEFLTYFNYEAQPDKSGLPSDRFSAERPEGSISTLTIQRTEQRDSAMYRCASSEIGQGVGTEAFFGQGTRLTVV.